The clone carrying this T cell receptor beta chain is a singleton in its sample. Its target is not known. The germline V gene has CDR1 SGHKS and CDR2 YYEKEE (reference sequence). This CDR3 is built from 13 residues. V dropped 2 bases and J dropped 6; count of bases not matched to a gene: 3. The data originate from a study of radiotherapy plus CTLA-4 blockade in lung cancer. General observations from the study: TCR clones originating in tumors grew in number in blood after radiotherapy plus ipilimumab. Among reported predictors of response, early blood T cell clone dynamics with interferon-beta performed best.

Clones were sequenced by immunoSEQ multiplex PCR, and TCRdb holds only the in-frame ones, with some missing. The sample lists roughly 90,000 clones, more than 60% occurring once. The clonotype comes from a human donor with non-small cell lung cancer who had a partial response to radiotherapy plus ipilimumab. Some clones in this sample may be carry-over from other donors' samples. The chain combines TRBV5-5 with TRBJ2-7; 9 nucleotides match TRBD1. Sequencing was performed on peripheral blood, taken from a patient treated with radiotherapy plus ipilimumab. CDR3 amino acids: CASSFTGGGEQYF. CDR3 coding DNA: TGTGCCAGCAGCTTTACAGGGGGCGGCGAGCAGTACTTC.